This T cell receptor (beta chain) appears in the sequencing data of a study of T cell clonality in common variable immunodeficiency. Assay: immunoSEQ multiplex PCR; the TCRdb copy retains only in-frame clones and omits some. The sample lists some 50,000 clones, none appearing once, the ten largest making up around 2%. This clone was seen more than once but under ten times. The read terminates 3 residues ahead of where the CDR3 ends, so the germline J gene completes it. Per the germline V gene, CDR1 is SGHTA and CDR2 is FQGTGA. The CDR3 has 15 residues. The receptor was derived from a person aged 18 to 70 in good health. Sample: peripheral blood mononuclear cells. J is TRBJ1-2 and V is TRBV7-3; unclear D gene. Partial CDR3 DNA: TGTGCCAGCAGCCGACTAGCAAAGGGTTGGAATGAC. This encodes CASSRLAKGWND. The CDR3 as a whole reads CASSRLAKGWNDYTF.